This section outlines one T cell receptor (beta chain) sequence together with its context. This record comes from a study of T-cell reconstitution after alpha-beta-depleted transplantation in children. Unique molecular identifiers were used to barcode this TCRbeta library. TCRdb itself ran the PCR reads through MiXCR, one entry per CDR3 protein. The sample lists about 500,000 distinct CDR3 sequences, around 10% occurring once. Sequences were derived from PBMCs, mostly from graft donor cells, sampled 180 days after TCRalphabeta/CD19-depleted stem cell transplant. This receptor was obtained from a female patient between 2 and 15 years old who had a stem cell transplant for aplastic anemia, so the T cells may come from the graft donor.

The CDR3 sequence is CASSLVPGGETQYF. CDR3 in DNA: TGCGCCAGCAGCTTGGTTCCAGGGGGGGAGACCCAGTACTTC. The rearrangement uses TRBV5-1 and TRBJ2-5, with a possible D match to TRBD1 (7 bases). CDR3 length equals 14 residues. Per the germline V gene, CDR1 is SGHRS and CDR2 is YFSETQ. The V end lost 0 bases, the J end lost 5 bases, and 11 bases lay between the germline ends.